Listed below are T cell receptor beta chains from one sample, sequenced in a study of blood T cell repertoires in COVID-19. The assay was immunoSEQ multiplex PCR, and TCRdb's table has in-frame clones only and misses some. The table shows approximately 350,000 clones, with more than 80% occurring only once. Sequenced: peripheral blood. These receptors all stem from a middle-aged man with acute or convalescent COVID-19. The conserved cysteine and the conserved F or W are not part of the CDR3 here. The order of the fields is V gene, J gene, CDR3 protein.

v_gene: TRBV11-1; j_gene: TRBJ2-7; CDR3aa: ASSSPPGTYEQY
v_gene: TRBV7-2; j_gene: TRBJ2-1; CDR3aa: ASSASGGGHNEQF
v_gene: TRBV6-5; j_gene: TRBJ1-2; CDR3aa: ASRRTGNGYT
v_gene: TRBV18; j_gene: TRBJ2-2; CDR3aa: ASSPKQGSGELF
v_gene: TRBV5-1; j_gene: TRBJ2-1; CDR3aa: ASSLVTEQF
v_gene: TRBV6-5; j_gene: TRBJ1-2; CDR3aa: ASSRMGGNYGYT
v_gene: TRBV7-7; j_gene: TRBJ2-5; CDR3aa: ASSVTGTGETQY
v_gene: TRBV30; j_gene: TRBJ2-2; CDR3aa: AWSVSGAGELF
v_gene: TRBV7-3; j_gene: TRBJ1-1; CDR3aa: ASSFVGASEAF
v_gene: TRBV3-1/TRBV3-2; j_gene: TRBJ2-3; CDR3aa: ASSQSVALSDTQY
v_gene: TRBV5-8; j_gene: TRBJ2-1; CDR3aa: ASSFGTSQYNEQF
v_gene: TRBV27; j_gene: TRBJ1-2; CDR3aa: ASSPTQTGGYT
v_gene: TRBV10-2; j_gene: TRBJ2-7; CDR3aa: ASRDSYEQY
v_gene: TRBV5-1; j_gene: TRBJ2-2; CDR3aa: ASSRGLAGGLAGELF
v_gene: TRBV27; j_gene: TRBJ1-2; CDR3aa: ASSHDTRGYT
v_gene: TRBV10-2; j_gene: TRBJ1-2; CDR3aa: ASSERGATPYGYT
v_gene: TRBV6-1; j_gene: TRBJ2-7; CDR3aa: ASSERGTGTYEQY
v_gene: TRBV18; j_gene: TRBJ1-3; CDR3aa: ASSPPTQRSGNTIY
v_gene: TRBV29-1; j_gene: TRBJ2-2; CDR3aa: SVRERGDTGELF
v_gene: TRBV18; j_gene: TRBJ2-3; CDR3aa: ASSPSMVGGQDTQY
v_gene: TRBV2; j_gene: TRBJ2-3; CDR3aa: ASSGDRGTSGRPGTDTQY
v_gene: TRBV19; j_gene: TRBJ2-7; CDR3aa: ASSATVTYEQY
v_gene: TRBV15; j_gene: TRBJ1-5; CDR3aa: ATSRDRGVGRNQPQH
v_gene: TRBV5-1; j_gene: TRBJ2-2; CDR3aa: ASSWTLNTGELF
v_gene: TRBV7-9; j_gene: TRBJ2-7; CDR3aa: ASLNPGDYEQY
v_gene: TRBV24-1; j_gene: TRBJ2-1; CDR3aa: ATSGSASGAEQF
v_gene: TRBV11-3; j_gene: TRBJ2-3; CDR3aa: ASSEGQTKTDTQY
v_gene: TRBV16; j_gene: TRBJ1-3; CDR3aa: ASSPRQGAGNTIY
v_gene: TRBV5-1; j_gene: TRBJ1-3; CDR3aa: ASSSTGSAGNTIY
v_gene: TRBV2; j_gene: TRBJ1-2; CDR3aa: ASSELQKNYGYT
v_gene: TRBV4-2; j_gene: TRBJ1-1; CDR3aa: ASSQEPGTVNTEAF